This TCR beta chain comes out of a study of T cell changes during pregnancy in multiple sclerosis. V lost 2 bases and J lost 0; bases outside the gene matches: 6. CDR3 length: 17 residues. Germline V gives CDR1 SEHNR, CDR2 FQNEAQ (reference sequence). The data were produced by immunoSEQ multiplex PCR, yet TCRdb's version contains in-frame clones alone and is incomplete. This sample has 38,000 or so clones; approximately 93% occur once, and the top ten carry 0.41%. This sample comprised CD4+ T cells from peripheral blood mononuclear cells, obtained in the first trimester of pregnancy. V gene TRBV7-9 combines with J gene TRBJ2-7; 11 positions agree with TRBD2. This sequence originates from a female donor with multiple sclerosis, enrolled in a pregnancy study. The CDR3 is CASSLLAGGLFSYEQYF. In nucleotides, the CDR3 is TGTGCCAGCAGCTTACTAGCGGGGGGCCTGTTCTCCTACGAGCAGTACTTC.